Below, 7 T cell receptor beta chains from the same sample are listed, as sequenced in a study of cytomegalovirus exposure and HLA in healthy donors. Both 60 Vbeta primers and 13 Jbeta primers went into the PCR. Sequencing was performed with immunoSEQ multiplex PCR; in TCRdb, only in-frame clones are kept and a portion is missing. The sample yields 100,000 to 150,000 clones, over 9.5% seen once. The specimen sequenced was PBMCs. These receptor sequences come from a woman aged 18-30 years in good health and CMV-seropositive.

This clone turned up a few times. The chain couples TRBV30 to TRBJ1-4; D call uncertain. Germline V gives CDR1 GTSNPN, CDR2 SVGIG (reference sequence). Trimming shortened V by 0 bases and J by 7 bases, and 12 bases separated the two germline ends. This CDR3 comprises 14 residues. The CDR3: CAWSVPGSGEKLFF. The CDR3 DNA is TGTGCCTGGAGTGTACCAGGTTCTGGTGAAAAACTGTTTTTT.

The chain joins TRBV4-1 to TRBJ2-5, with 9 bases lining up with TRBD2. Per the germline V gene, CDR1 is MGHRA and CDR2 is YSYEKL. The CDR3 length is 18 residues. With 0 bases clipped from V and 1 base from J, the junction kept 9 bases outside the gene matches. This chain's CDR3 is CASSQESDLAGSQETQYF. The CDR3 nucleotides read TGCGCCAGCAGCCAAGAGTCCGATCTAGCGGGGTCCCAAGAGACCCAGTACTTC.

The V and J genes are TRBV13 and TRBJ1-2, with 8 bases that match TRBD1. The J segment lost 6 bases and the V segment lost 5 bases, leaving 11 bases of the junction unmatched. Germline V gene lookup returns CDR1 PRHDT and CDR2 FYEKMQ (reference sequence). This CDR3 has 15 amino acids. The CDR3 is CASSGGTGGKNGYTF. The CDR3, as DNA: TGTGCCAGCAGCGGGGGGACAGGAGGAAAGAATGGCTACACCTTC.

This clone was detected a few times. The CDR3, as DNA: TGCGCCAGCAGCTCGGGACAGGAGGCTGAAAAACTGTTTTTT. Translation: CASSSGQEAEKLFF. The V and J genes are TRBV5-1 and TRBJ1-4, with 8 bases matching TRBD1. Germline assignment: CDR1 SGHRS and CDR2 YFSETQ. The CDR3 has 14 residues. V trimming: 3 bases; J trimming: 7 bases; junction bases outside the gene matches: 5.

This clone showed up just a few times. This chain links TRBV6-6 with TRBJ1-2; the D is unclear. The CDR3 is 15 residues long. V dropped 0 bases and J dropped 0 bases, with 8 bases sitting between them. The germline gives CDR1 MNHNY, CDR2 SVGAGI (reference sequence). CDR3 loop: CASSYSSISNYGYTF. CDR3 nucleotides: TGTGCCAGCAGTTACTCGAGCATTTCTAACTATGGCTACACCTTC.

This clone was detected only a few times. The chain is built from TRBV4-2 and TRBJ1-1; D remains unclear. The germline V gene has CDR1 LGHNA and CDR2 YNFKEQ. CDR3 length equals 17 residues. V was pared by 2 bases and J by 3 bases, with 19 bases between. CDR3 residues: CASSQYKELVGHTEAFF. DNA of the CDR3: TGTGCCAGCAGCCAATATAAGGAGTTGGTTGGCCACACTGAAGCTTTCTTT.

The chain links TRBV28 to TRBJ1-5, with 7 bases matching TRBD1. Germline values: CDR1 MDHEN, CDR2 SYDVKM. The junction had 10 bases not matched to a gene; V was cut back by 2 bases and J by 6 bases. The CDR3 is 16 amino acids. CDR3 sequence reads: CASSLRGRDPSQPQHF. CDR3 DNA sequence: TGTGCCAGCAGTTTAAGGGGGCGCGATCCGTCTCAGCCCCAGCATTTT.